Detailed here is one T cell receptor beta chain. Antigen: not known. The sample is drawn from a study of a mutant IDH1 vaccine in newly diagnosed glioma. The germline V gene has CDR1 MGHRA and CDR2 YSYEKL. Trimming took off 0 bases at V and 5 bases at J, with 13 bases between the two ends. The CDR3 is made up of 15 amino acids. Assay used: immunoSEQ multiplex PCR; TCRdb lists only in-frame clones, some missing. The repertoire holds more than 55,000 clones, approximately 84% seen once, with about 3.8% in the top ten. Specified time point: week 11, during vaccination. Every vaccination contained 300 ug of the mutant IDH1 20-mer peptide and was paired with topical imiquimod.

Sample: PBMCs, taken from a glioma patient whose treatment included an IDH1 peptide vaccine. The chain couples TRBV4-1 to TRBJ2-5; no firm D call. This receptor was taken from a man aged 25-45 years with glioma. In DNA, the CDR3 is TGCGCCAGCAGCCAAGAACCAGGTCCCCTGGAGACCCAGTACTTC. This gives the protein CASSQEPGPLETQYF.